The rows below give T cell receptor beta chains drawn from one sample of a study of cytomegalovirus exposure and HLA in healthy donors. The table came from immunoSEQ multiplex PCR; TCRdb's copy has only in-frame clones and leaves some out. Of approximately 180,000 clones in the sample, approximately 86% were seen once. Sequenced input: PBMCs. The receptors derive from a woman aged 18 to 35 in good health and CMV-seronegative. CDR3s include the opening cysteine and the closing phenylalanine or tryptophan. D genes are given only for firm matches. A row's size may be missing; if present it is once, few, many or a size class.

J gene: TRBJ1-5; V gene: TRBV19; D gene: .; clone size: .; CDR3 protein: CASTFGINQPQHF; CDR3 DNA: TGTGCCAGCACATTTGGCATCAATCAGCCCCAGCATTTT
J gene: TRBJ2-7; V gene: TRBV20-1; D gene: .; clone size: .; CDR3 protein: CSALYYEQYF; CDR3 DNA: TGCAGTGCTCTGTACTACGAGCAGTACTTC
J gene: TRBJ2-4; V gene: TRBV30; D gene: .; clone size: .; CDR3 protein: CAWSVGVSLAKNIQYF; CDR3 DNA: TGTGCCTGGAGTGTAGGGGTTTCACTAGCCAAAAACATTCAGTACTTC
J gene: TRBJ2-3; V gene: TRBV19; D gene: .; clone size: .; CDR3 protein: CASSIVVADTQYF; CDR3 DNA: TGTGCCAGTAGTATAGTTGTAGCAGATACGCAGTATTTT
J gene: TRBJ2-7; V gene: TRBV7-6; D gene: .; clone size: once; CDR3 protein: CASSLAEAGEIYF; CDR3 DNA: TGTGCCAGCAGCCTAGCGGAGGCAGGGGAAATTTACTTC
J gene: TRBJ1-3; V gene: TRBV6-5; D gene: .; clone size: .; CDR3 protein: CASRPSDSGNTIYF; CDR3 DNA: TGTGCCAGCAGACCGTCAGACTCTGGAAACACCATATATTTT
J gene: TRBJ1-4; V gene: TRBV6-1; D gene: .; clone size: .; CDR3 protein: CASGAGIGEKLFF; CDR3 DNA: TGTGCCAGCGGAGCAGGGATTGGCGAAAAACTGTTTTTT
J gene: TRBJ1-2; V gene: TRBV7-9; D gene: TRBD1; clone size: .; CDR3 protein: CSSSLGRQGGGRDYGYTF; CDR3 DNA: TGTTCCAGCAGCTTAGGGCGACAGGGCGGAGGAAGGGACTATGGCTACACCTTC
J gene: TRBJ2-2; V gene: TRBV4-2; D gene: .; clone size: .; CDR3 protein: CASSQPVDTGELFF; CDR3 DNA: TGTGCCAGCAGCCAGCCAGTCGACACCGGGGAGCTGTTTTTT
J gene: TRBJ2-7; V gene: TRBV19; D gene: .; clone size: .; CDR3 protein: CASSTPSYEQYF; CDR3 DNA: TGTGCCAGTAGTACTCCCTCCTACGAGCAGTACTTC
J gene: TRBJ1-5; V gene: TRBV30; D gene: .; clone size: .; CDR3 protein: CAWSVQANQPQHF; CDR3 DNA: TGTGCCTGGAGTGTACAGGCTAATCAGCCCCAGCATTTT
J gene: TRBJ2-3; V gene: TRBV5-4; D gene: .; clone size: .; CDR3 protein: CASSLVADTQYF; CDR3 DNA: TGTGCCAGCAGCTTGGTAGCAGATACGCAGTATTTT
J gene: TRBJ1-2; V gene: TRBV29-1; D gene: TRBD1; clone size: .; CDR3 protein: CSVRGPRYGYTF; CDR3 DNA: TGCAGCGTCAGGGGGCCGAGGTATGGCTACACCTTC
J gene: TRBJ1-5; V gene: TRBV10-3; D gene: TRBD1; clone size: .; CDR3 protein: CAISARGDRGHYSNQPQHF; CDR3 DNA: TGTGCCATCAGCGCCCGGGGGGACAGGGGACACTATAGCAATCAGCCCCAGCATTTT
J gene: TRBJ2-1; V gene: TRBV7-3; D gene: .; clone size: few; CDR3 protein: CASSFGLSGHNEQFF; CDR3 DNA: TGTGCCAGCAGCTTCGGGCTTAGCGGCCACAATGAGCAGTTCTTC
J gene: TRBJ2-7; V gene: TRBV5-1; D gene: .; clone size: .; CDR3 protein: CASSFQGYEQYF; CDR3 DNA: TGCGCCAGCAGCTTCCAGGGGTACGAGCAGTACTTC
J gene: TRBJ1-2; V gene: TRBV10-3; D gene: TRBD1; clone size: .; CDR3 protein: CAISQSYRGKDGYTF; CDR3 DNA: TGTGCCATCAGTCAGAGTTACAGGGGAAAGGATGGCTACACCTTC
J gene: TRBJ2-5; V gene: TRBV25-1; D gene: TRBD1; clone size: .; CDR3 protein: CASSYWTGQETQYF; CDR3 DNA: TGTGCCAGCAGTTACTGGACAGGCCAAGAGACCCAGTACTTC
J gene: TRBJ2-3; V gene: TRBV7-9; D gene: TRBD2; clone size: few; CDR3 protein: CASSRTSGYTDTQYF; CDR3 DNA: TGTGCCAGCAGCCGGACTAGCGGGTACACAGATACGCAGTATTTT
J gene: TRBJ1-1; V gene: TRBV6-5; D gene: .; clone size: .; CDR3 protein: CASSYSNGVNTEAFF; CDR3 DNA: TGTGCCAGCAGTTACTCGAACGGGGTGAACACTGAAGCTTTCTTT
J gene: TRBJ2-3; V gene: TRBV6-1; D gene: TRBD2; clone size: once; CDR3 protein: CASSGQASGGGRSTQYF; CDR3 DNA: TGTGCCAGCAGTGGGCAGGCTAGCGGGGGGGGCAGGAGTACGCAGTATTTT
J gene: TRBJ2-3; V gene: TRBV19; D gene: .; clone size: .; CDR3 protein: CASREGRRDTQYF; CDR3 DNA: TGTGCCAGTAGAGAGGGGAGGAGAGATACGCAGTATTTT
J gene: TRBJ1-1; V gene: TRBV6-5; D gene: .; clone size: .; CDR3 protein: CASSYSRVNTEAFF; CDR3 DNA: TGTGCCAGCAGTTACTCCAGGGTGAACACTGAAGCTTTCTTT
J gene: TRBJ1-1; V gene: TRBV29-1; D gene: TRBD1; clone size: .; CDR3 protein: CSVEDRGQGASEAFF; CDR3 DNA: TGCAGCGTTGAAGACCGGGGACAGGGGGCATCTGAAGCTTTCTTT
J gene: TRBJ2-3; V gene: TRBV5-1; D gene: .; clone size: .; CDR3 protein: CASSRSGTDTQYF; CDR3 DNA: TGCGCCAGCAGCCGTTCTGGCACAGATACGCAGTATTTT
J gene: TRBJ1-3; V gene: TRBV4-2; D gene: .; clone size: .; CDR3 protein: CASSQDRVGNTIYF; CDR3 DNA: TGTGCCAGCAGCCAAGACAGGGTAGGAAACACCATATATTTT
J gene: TRBJ1-4; V gene: TRBV9; D gene: TRBD1; clone size: .; CDR3 protein: CASSAPGQGNEKLFF; CDR3 DNA: TGTGCCAGCAGCGCCCCGGGACAGGGGAATGAAAAACTGTTTTTT
J gene: TRBJ1-1; V gene: TRBV27; D gene: TRBD1; clone size: once; CDR3 protein: CASSKIGTGGYTEAFF; CDR3 DNA: TGTGCCAGCAGCAAAATTGGGACAGGGGGTTACACTGAAGCTTTCTTT
J gene: TRBJ2-1; V gene: TRBV15; D gene: .; clone size: .; CDR3 protein: CATSRGDSSVVNEQFF; CDR3 DNA: TGTGCCACCAGCAGAGGTGACTCCAGCGTAGTAAATGAGCAGTTCTTC
J gene: TRBJ1-5; V gene: TRBV4-1; D gene: .; clone size: .; CDR3 protein: CASSQDSRAGQPQHF; CDR3 DNA: TGCGCCAGCAGCCAAGATAGCAGGGCCGGGCAGCCCCAGCATTTT
J gene: TRBJ2-7; V gene: TRBV9; D gene: .; clone size: .; CDR3 protein: CASSVVAEPYEQYF; CDR3 DNA: TGTGCCAGCAGCGTAGTAGCGGAACCCTACGAGCAGTACTTC
J gene: TRBJ1-1; V gene: TRBV5-1; D gene: TRBD1; clone size: .; CDR3 protein: CASSLTGGEAEAFF; CDR3 DNA: TGCGCCAGCAGCCTGACAGGGGGTGAAGCTGAAGCTTTCTTT
J gene: TRBJ2-7; V gene: TRBV6-5; D gene: TRBD2; clone size: .; CDR3 protein: CASSYSVAGVYEQYF; CDR3 DNA: TGTGCCAGCAGTTACTCGGTAGCGGGAGTATACGAGCAGTACTTC
J gene: TRBJ2-7; V gene: TRBV5-1; D gene: .; clone size: .; CDR3 protein: CASSLGTETSYEQYF; CDR3 DNA: TGCGCCAGCAGCTTGGGGACAGAGACATCCTACGAGCAGTACTTC
J gene: TRBJ2-5; V gene: TRBV7-6; D gene: TRBD2; clone size: once; CDR3 protein: CAIRGLAGGETQYF; CDR3 DNA: TGTGCCATCCGGGGCCTAGCGGGGGGAGAGACCCAGTACTTC
J gene: TRBJ2-2; V gene: TRBV19; D gene: TRBD2; clone size: once; CDR3 protein: CASSTGLAGVGGTGELFF; CDR3 DNA: TGTGCCAGTAGTACGGGACTAGCGGGAGTGGGCGGCACCGGGGAGCTGTTTTTT
J gene: TRBJ1-5; V gene: TRBV6-5; D gene: TRBD1; clone size: .; CDR3 protein: CASTPFRTGNQPQHF; CDR3 DNA: TGTGCCAGCACCCCTTTCCGGACAGGGAATCAGCCCCAGCATTTT
J gene: TRBJ1-5; V gene: TRBV6-4; D gene: TRBD1; clone size: .; CDR3 protein: CASSLLPGQGRDNQPQHF; CDR3 DNA: TGTGCCAGCAGTTTGCTACCGGGACAGGGAAGGGACAATCAGCCCCAGCATTTT
J gene: TRBJ1-5; V gene: TRBV2; D gene: .; clone size: .; CDR3 protein: CASSEEGTGNQPQHF; CDR3 DNA: TGTGCCAGCAGTGAGGAGGGGACGGGCAATCAGCCCCAGCATTTT
J gene: TRBJ2-5; V gene: TRBV5-1; D gene: .; clone size: .; CDR3 protein: CASSKRTGGGETQYF; CDR3 DNA: TGCGCCAGCAGCAAAAGGACAGGTGGAGGGGAGACCCAGTACTTC
J gene: TRBJ2-2; V gene: TRBV5-1; D gene: .; clone size: .; CDR3 protein: CASSVQMNTGELFF; CDR3 DNA: TGCGCCAGCAGCGTACAAATGAACACCGGGGAGCTGTTTTTT
J gene: TRBJ2-7; V gene: TRBV2; D gene: TRBD1; clone size: .; CDR3 protein: CASSPGTGFSYEQYF; CDR3 DNA: TGTGCCAGCAGCCCCGGGACAGGGTTCTCCTACGAGCAGTACTTC
J gene: TRBJ1-3; V gene: TRBV18; D gene: .; clone size: .; CDR3 protein: CASSPRQGHSGNTIYF; CDR3 DNA: TGTGCCAGCTCACCACGGCAGGGTCACTCTGGAAACACCATATATTTT
J gene: TRBJ2-5; V gene: TRBV9; D gene: .; clone size: .; CDR3 protein: CASSQGAGGPTETQYF; CDR3 DNA: TGTGCCAGCAGCCAGGGGGCGGGAGGGCCGACAGAGACCCAGTACTTC
J gene: TRBJ1-2; V gene: TRBV5-1; D gene: TRBD1; clone size: .; CDR3 protein: CASSRGTGGNYGYTF; CDR3 DNA: TGCGCCAGCAGCCGAGGAACAGGGGGCAACTATGGCTACACCTTC
J gene: TRBJ1-5; V gene: TRBV12-5; D gene: .; clone size: .; CDR3 protein: CASGPNSNQPQHF; CDR3 DNA: TGTGCTAGTGGTCCCAATAGCAATCAGCCCCAGCATTTT
J gene: TRBJ1-6; V gene: TRBV6-4; D gene: TRBD1; clone size: .; CDR3 protein: CASSRTGYNSPLHF; CDR3 DNA: TGTGCCAGCAGCCGGACAGGGTATAATTCACCCCTCCACTTT
J gene: TRBJ2-3; V gene: TRBV28; D gene: TRBD1; clone size: .; CDR3 protein: CASSLRDRGLLGTDTQYF; CDR3 DNA: TGTGCCAGCAGTCTCCGGGACAGGGGGCTTTTAGGCACAGATACGCAGTATTTT
J gene: TRBJ2-3; V gene: TRBV5-1; D gene: .; clone size: once; CDR3 protein: CASSTQGGDTQYF; CDR3 DNA: TGCGCCAGCAGTACCCAGGGTGGAGATACGCAGTATTTT
J gene: TRBJ1-5; V gene: TRBV4-2; D gene: .; clone size: few; CDR3 protein: CASSPPGRTDQPQHF; CDR3 DNA: TGTGCCAGCAGCCCCCCAGGGCGAACGGATCAGCCCCAGCATTTT
J gene: TRBJ2-4; V gene: TRBV28; D gene: .; clone size: .; CDR3 protein: CASSSTTVAKNIQYF; CDR3 DNA: TGTGCCAGCAGTTCCACGACAGTAGCCAAAAACATTCAGTACTTC
J gene: TRBJ1-6; V gene: TRBV7-9; D gene: .; clone size: .; CDR3 protein: CASRRTLDSPLHF; CDR3 DNA: TGTGCCAGCAGGAGGACTCTTGATTCACCCCTCCACTTT
J gene: TRBJ1-3; V gene: TRBV11-2; D gene: .; clone size: .; CDR3 protein: CASSLAGVPGNTIYF; CDR3 DNA: TGTGCCAGCAGCTTAGCCGGGGTCCCTGGAAACACCATATATTTT